This TCR beta chain was sequenced in a study of T cells in Graves' hyperthyroidism and ophthalmopathy. Recently diagnosed hyperthyroidism of less than 2 months' duration affected patients aged 18 to 65. Not enrolled were patients with uncontrolled infection, other autoimmune disease, pregnancy or lactation. Amplification targeted TCR beta CDR3 regions from RNA transcripts. The HTBI primer set drove a first-round RT-PCR of the TCR CDR3. TCRdb itself ran the multiplex PCR reads through MiXCR, one entry per CDR3 protein. Of approximately 400,000 distinct CDR3 sequences in the sample, about 18% were seen once. Germline assignment: CDR1 SGHVS and CDR2 FNYEAQ. The V end lost 5 bases, the J end lost 0 bases, and 25 bases lay between the germline ends. The CDR3 spans 19 residues.

The rearrangement uses TRBV7-6 and TRBJ2-5, with TRBD1 as a possible D gene (6 bases). The sequenced material came from blood. This TCR came from a woman between 18 and 30 years old with Graves' hyperthyroidism. CDR3 nucleotide sequence: TGTGCCAGCAGCCTACTACAGGGCTTAGACCCTTTGTACCAAGAGACCCAGTACTTC. This codes for CASSLLQGLDPLYQETQYF.